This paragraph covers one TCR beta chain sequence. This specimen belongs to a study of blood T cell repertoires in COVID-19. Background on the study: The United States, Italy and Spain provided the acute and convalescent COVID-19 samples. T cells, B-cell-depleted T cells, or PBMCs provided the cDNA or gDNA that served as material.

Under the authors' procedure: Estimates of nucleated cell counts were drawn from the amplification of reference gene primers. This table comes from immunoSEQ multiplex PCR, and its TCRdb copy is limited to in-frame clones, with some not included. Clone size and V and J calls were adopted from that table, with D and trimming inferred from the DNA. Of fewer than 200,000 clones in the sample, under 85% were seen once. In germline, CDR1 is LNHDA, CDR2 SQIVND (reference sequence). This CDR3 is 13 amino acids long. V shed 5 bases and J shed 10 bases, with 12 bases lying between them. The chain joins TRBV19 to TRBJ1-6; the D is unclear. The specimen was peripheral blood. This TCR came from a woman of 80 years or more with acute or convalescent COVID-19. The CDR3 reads CASSGGVESPLHF. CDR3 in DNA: TGTGCCAGTAGTGGCGGGGTAGAATCACCCCTCCACTTT.